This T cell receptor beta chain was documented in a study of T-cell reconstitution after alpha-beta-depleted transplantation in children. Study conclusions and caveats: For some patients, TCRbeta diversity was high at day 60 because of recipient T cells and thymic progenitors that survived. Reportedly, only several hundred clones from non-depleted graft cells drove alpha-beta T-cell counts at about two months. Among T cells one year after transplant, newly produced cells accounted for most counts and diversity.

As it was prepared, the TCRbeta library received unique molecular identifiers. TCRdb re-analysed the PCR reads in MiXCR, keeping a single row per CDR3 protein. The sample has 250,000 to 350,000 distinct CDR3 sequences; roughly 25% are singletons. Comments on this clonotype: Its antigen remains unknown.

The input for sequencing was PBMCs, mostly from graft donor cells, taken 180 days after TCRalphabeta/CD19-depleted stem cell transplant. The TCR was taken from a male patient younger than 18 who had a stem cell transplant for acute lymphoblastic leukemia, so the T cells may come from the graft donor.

In DNA form, the CDR3 reads TGTGCCAGCAGTACCCGGGACAGGGTCGGTTTGTACTTC. Amino acids: CASSTRDRVGLYF. This chain joins TRBV12-3 or TRBV12-4 and TRBJ2-7; 9 bases align to TRBD1. J lost 12 bases, V lost 5 bases, and 11 bases had no gene match. CDR3 length: 13 residues.